This TCR beta chain was sequenced during a study of T-cell memory formation after mild COVID-19 (dated by TCRdb to about 2021). About the full investigation: TCR sequence clusters from the two donors were found to be largely donor specific. In two donors, T-cell clones that expanded and contracted after mild COVID-19 were followed by sequencing TCRalpha and TCRbeta repertoires longitudinally. The cohort comprised two young, previously healthy adult volunteers, one female and one male. Study-wide findings and limitations: Contracting CD4+ clones were located mainly in the CM and EM memory subsets, whereas CD8+ clones were found to be enriched in EMRA. Only two mild cases were covered in the study, and larger cohorts including severe cases with pre-infection samples were considered necessary. Whether the second-wave clones peaking on day 37 were SARS-CoV-2 specific was not confirmed. Clones contracting from day 15 to 85 had balanced CD4/CD8 phenotypes, while a second wave expanding from day 15 to 37 was biased towards CD4+. Some responding clones were found in pre-infection memory, which suggests that pre-existing cross-reactive memory T cells took part in the SARS-CoV-2 response.

Instrument on record: Illumina NovaSeq 6000. TCRalpha and TCRbeta cDNA libraries were constructed by 5'RACE with constant-segment primers, with sample barcodes and unique molecular identifiers being introduced. Trizol reagent was used to extract RNA from every sample. Libraries were amplified in two PCR steps, with a second sample barcode and Illumina TruSeq adapters added in the second step. The libraries were sequenced on an Illumina NovaSeq using 2 x 150 bp paired-end reads. The study's processing was this. Reads were demultiplexed and collapsed into UMI-guided consensus sequences with migec v1.2.7. Using mixcr v2.1.11, the UMI consensuses were aligned to TRA and TRB V and J templates and assembled into clonotypes. Expanded or contracted clonotypes were those called significant by both edgeR and NoisET, with noise models trained on biological replicates. For edgeR calls, the cutoffs were a false discovery rate-adjusted p below 0.01 and a log2 fold-change threshold of 1. As an exploratory analysis of dynamics, max-normalized trajectories of the 1000 most abundant clonotypes were examined with PCA combined with hierarchical clustering. Separately sequenced CD4+ and CD8+ repertoires were used to assign the CD4 or CD8 phenotype of responding clones. In-frame beta chains were kept once TCRdb had trimmed the public reads at Q25 with fastp and called clones with MiXCR. Each record represents a unique CDR3 protein, reported with the most common genes and DNA among its rows. These V and J calls rely on TCRdb rather than the paper's analysis. The sample table contains a few hundred thousand distinct CDR3 sequences; only one count was recorded for 20% to 25% of them. Roughly 21% of the sample is taken by the ten largest.

For this clonotype: The clone's antigen remains unknown. One base away there is no much larger clone; base qualities are not given.

Inclusive of the bounding cysteine and phenylalanine, the CDR3 is 13 residues long. Kept here is only the CDR3 DNA, which spans 39 bases and is read in frame from base 1. V loses 3 bases, J loses 12 bases, and the germline ends lie 18 bases apart. PBMCs were isolated by Ficoll-Paque density gradient centrifugation. The sample taken for sequencing was PBMCs or a T cell subset sorted from them (not recorded which). The chain is assembled from TRBV12-3 or TRBV12-4 and TRBJ2-7, and TRBD1 may be the D gene, going by 5 matching bases. This receptor was obtained from a man between 18 and 29 years old who had mild COVID-19 (a few samples of this study predate the infection). The sample titles of this study are shuffled in the database, so cell type and time point are left out; the donor was told from shared clones. The CDR3 has the sequence CASSLGWALRAYF. The DNA sequence follows: TGTGCCAGCAGTTTGGGGTGGGCCCTCAGGGCGTACTTC.